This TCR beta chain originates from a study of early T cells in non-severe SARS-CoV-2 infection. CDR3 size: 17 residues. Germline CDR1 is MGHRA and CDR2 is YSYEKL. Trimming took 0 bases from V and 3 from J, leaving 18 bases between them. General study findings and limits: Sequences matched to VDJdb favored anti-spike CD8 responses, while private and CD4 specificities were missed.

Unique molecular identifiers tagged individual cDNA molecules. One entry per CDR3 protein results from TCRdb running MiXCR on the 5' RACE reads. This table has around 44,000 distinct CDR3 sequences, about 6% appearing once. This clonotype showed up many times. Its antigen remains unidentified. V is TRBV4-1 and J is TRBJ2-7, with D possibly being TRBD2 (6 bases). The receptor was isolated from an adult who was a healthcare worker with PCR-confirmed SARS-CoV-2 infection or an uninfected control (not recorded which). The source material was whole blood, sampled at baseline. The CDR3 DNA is TGCGCCAGCAGCCAAGATTTGTCAGGGCGGGGACGCTACGAGCAGTACTTC. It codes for CASSQDLSGRGRYEQYF.